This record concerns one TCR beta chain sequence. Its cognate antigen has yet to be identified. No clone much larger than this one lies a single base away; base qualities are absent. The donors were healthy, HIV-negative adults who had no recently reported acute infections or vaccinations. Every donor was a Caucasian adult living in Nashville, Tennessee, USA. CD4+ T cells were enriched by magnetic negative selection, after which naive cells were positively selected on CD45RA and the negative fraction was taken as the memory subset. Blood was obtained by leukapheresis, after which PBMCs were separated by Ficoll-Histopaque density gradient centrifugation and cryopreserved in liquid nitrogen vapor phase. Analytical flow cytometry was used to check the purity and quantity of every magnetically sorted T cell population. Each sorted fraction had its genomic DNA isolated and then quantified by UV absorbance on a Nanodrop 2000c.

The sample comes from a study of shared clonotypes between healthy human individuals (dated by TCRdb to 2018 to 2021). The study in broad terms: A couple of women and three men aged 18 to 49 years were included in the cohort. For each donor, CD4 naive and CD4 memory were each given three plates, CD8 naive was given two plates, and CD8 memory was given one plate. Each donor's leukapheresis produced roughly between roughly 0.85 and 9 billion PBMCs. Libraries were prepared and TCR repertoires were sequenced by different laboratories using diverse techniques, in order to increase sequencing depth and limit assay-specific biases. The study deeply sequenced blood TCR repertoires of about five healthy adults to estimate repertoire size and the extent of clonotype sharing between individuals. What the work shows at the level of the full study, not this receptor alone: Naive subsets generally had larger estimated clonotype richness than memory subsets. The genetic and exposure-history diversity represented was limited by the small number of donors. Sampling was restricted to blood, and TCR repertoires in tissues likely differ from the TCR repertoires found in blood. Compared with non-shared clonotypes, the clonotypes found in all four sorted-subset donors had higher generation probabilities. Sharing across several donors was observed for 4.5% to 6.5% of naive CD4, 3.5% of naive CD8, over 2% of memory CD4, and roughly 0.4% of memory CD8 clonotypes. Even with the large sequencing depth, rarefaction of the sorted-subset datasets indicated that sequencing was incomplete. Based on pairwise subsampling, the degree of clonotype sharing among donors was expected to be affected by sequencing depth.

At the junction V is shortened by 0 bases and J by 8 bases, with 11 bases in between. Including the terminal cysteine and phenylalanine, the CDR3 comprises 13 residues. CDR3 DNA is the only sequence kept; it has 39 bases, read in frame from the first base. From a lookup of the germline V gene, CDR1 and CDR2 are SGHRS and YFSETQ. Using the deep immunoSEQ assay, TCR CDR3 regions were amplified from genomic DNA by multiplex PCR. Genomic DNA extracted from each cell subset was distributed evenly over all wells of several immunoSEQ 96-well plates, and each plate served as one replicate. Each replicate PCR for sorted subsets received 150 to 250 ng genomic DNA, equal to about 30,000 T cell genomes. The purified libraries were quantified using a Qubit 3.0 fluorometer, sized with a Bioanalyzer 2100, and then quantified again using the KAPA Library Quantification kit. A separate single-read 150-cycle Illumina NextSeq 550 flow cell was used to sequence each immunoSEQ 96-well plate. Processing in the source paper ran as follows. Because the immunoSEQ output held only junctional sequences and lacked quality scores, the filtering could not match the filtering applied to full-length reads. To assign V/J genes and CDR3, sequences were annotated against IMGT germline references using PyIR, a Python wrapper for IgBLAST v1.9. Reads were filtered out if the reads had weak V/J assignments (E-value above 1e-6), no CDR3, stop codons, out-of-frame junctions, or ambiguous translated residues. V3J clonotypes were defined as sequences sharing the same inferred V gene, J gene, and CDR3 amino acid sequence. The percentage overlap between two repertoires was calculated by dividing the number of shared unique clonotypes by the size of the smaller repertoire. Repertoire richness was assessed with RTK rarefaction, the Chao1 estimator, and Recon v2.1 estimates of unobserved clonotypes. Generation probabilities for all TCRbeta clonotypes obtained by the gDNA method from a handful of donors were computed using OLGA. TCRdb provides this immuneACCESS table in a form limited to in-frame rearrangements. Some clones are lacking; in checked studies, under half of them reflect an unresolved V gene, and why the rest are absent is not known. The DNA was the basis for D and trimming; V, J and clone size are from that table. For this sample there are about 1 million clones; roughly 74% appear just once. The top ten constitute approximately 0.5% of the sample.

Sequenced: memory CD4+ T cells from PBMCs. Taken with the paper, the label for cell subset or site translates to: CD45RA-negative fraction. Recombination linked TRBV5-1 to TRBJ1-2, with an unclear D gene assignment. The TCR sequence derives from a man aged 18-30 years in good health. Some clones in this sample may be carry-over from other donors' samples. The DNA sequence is TGCGCCAGCAGCTTGGACGCCCTAGGCGGCTACACCTTC. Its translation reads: CASSLDALGGYTF.